This TCR beta chain came from a study of OX40 agonist ivuxolimab in advanced cancers. The repertoire was sequenced with immunoSEQ multiplex PCR; TCRdb's copy has only in-frame clones and lacks some. The sample shows some 18,000 clones, 70% to 90% of them seen only once. Sequencing was performed on CD4+ or CD8+ T cells sorted from blood, taken in a trial of the OX40 agonist ivuxolimab. This clonotype originated in an adult with an advanced solid tumor such as melanoma, head and neck, liver or kidney cancer.

The CDR3 bases are TGTGCCAGCAGTTTTTCAGGATACGGCTACACCTTC. Protein: CASSFSGYGYTF. This rearrangement joins TRBV28 to TRBJ1-2; no clear D. CDR1 and CDR2 from the germline V gene are MDHEN and SYDVKM. The CDR3 runs to 12 residues. V was shortened by 3 bases and J by 8 bases, with 10 bases between the two germline ends.